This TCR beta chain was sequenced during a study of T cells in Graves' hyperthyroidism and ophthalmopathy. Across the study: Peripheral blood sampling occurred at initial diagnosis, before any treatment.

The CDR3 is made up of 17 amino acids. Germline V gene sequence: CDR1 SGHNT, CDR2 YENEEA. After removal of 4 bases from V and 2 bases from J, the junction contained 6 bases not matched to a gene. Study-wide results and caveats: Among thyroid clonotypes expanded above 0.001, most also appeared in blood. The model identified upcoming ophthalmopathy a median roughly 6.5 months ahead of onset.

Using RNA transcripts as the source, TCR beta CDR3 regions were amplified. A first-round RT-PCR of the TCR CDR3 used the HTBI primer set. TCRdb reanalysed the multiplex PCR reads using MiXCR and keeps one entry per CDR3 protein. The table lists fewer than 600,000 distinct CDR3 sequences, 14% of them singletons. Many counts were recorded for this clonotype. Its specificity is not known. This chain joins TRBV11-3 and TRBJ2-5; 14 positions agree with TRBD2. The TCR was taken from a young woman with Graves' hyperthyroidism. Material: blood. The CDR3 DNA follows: TGTGCCAGCAGCTCCGGACTAGCGGGAGGCCAGCAAGAGACCCAGTACTTC. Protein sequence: CASSSGLAGGQQETQYF.